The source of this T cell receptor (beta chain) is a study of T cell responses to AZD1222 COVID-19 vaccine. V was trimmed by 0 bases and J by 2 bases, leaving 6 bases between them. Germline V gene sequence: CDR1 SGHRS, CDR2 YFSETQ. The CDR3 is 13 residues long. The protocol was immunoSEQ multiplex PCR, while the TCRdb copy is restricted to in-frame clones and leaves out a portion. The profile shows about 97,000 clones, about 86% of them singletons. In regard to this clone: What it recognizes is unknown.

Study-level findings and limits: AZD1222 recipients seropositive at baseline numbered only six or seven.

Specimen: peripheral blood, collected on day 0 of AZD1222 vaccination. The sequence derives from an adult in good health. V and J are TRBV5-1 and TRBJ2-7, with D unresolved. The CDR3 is CASSLANPYEQYF. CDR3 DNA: TGCGCCAGCAGCTTGGCGAACCCCTACGAGCAGTACTTC.